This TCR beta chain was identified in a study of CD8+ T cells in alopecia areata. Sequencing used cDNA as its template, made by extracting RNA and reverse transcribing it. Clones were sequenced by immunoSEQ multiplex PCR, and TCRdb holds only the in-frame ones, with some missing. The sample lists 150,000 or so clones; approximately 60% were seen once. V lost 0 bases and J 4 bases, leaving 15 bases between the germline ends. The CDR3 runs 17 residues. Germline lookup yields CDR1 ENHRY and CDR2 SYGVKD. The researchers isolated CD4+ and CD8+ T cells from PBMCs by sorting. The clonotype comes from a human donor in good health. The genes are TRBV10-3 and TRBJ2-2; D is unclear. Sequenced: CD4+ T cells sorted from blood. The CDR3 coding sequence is TGTGCCATCAGTGAGTCCGGCCCTCCTAGTATCACCGGGGAGCTGTTTTTT. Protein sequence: CAISESGPPSITGELFF.